The 20 T cell receptor beta chains reported below all come from one sample, sequenced in a study of graft-versus-host responses after intestinal transplantation. Assay: immunoSEQ multiplex PCR; the TCRdb copy retains only in-frame clones and omits some. The sample lists about 97,000 clones, about 93% seen once, with 15% to 20% in the top ten. Source: PBMCs, taken around 68 weeks after intestinal transplant. The receptors were gathered from a human patient who received an intestinal transplant, so some T cells may come from the graft donor.

This clone was observed once. V usage is TRBV11-2 and J usage is TRBJ1-1; 7 bases match TRBD1. Germline V gene sequence: CDR1 SGHAT, CDR2 FQNNGV. There are 15 residues in the CDR3. Germline trimming cut 3 bases from V and 1 base from J; bases unmatched to any gene: 5. The CDR3 spells CASSFIGTANTEAFF. CDR3 nucleotides: TGTGCCAGCAGCTTTATAGGGACAGCGAACACTGAAGCTTTCTTT.

The chain uses TRBV2 and TRBJ1-1, with a weak D call TRBD1 (5 bases). The CDR3 totals 12 residues. V was pared by 4 bases and J by 4 bases, with 7 bases between. The germline V gene has CDR1 SNHLY and CDR2 FYNNEI. The CDR3 sequence: CASSGGGTEAFF. DNA for the CDR3: TGTGCCAGCAGTGGGGGGGGCACTGAAGCTTTCTTT.

This sequence joins TRBV5-5 and TRBJ1-2; a possible D gene is TRBD1 (5 bases). Per germline, CDR1 SGHKS and CDR2 YYEKEE (reference sequence). V was shortened by 2 bases and J by 4 bases, with 18 bases between the two germline ends. CDR3 length equals 16 residues. The DNA for the CDR3 is TGTGCCAGCAGCTTTGAAGGGACGGGGATAGTCTATGGCTACACCTTC. Protein: CASSFEGTGIVYGYTF.

V gene TRBV9 combines with J gene TRBJ2-3; tentatively, D is TRBD2 (5 bases). Germline CDR1 and CDR2: SGDLS and YYNGEE. The CDR3 runs 12 residues. The V end was cut by 3 bases, the J end by 3 bases, with 5 bases between. The CDR3 DNA sequence: TGTGCCAGCAGCGGGACTACAGATACGCAGTATTTT. This translates into CASSGTTDTQYF.

This sequence joins TRBV29-1 and TRBJ1-2; possible D gene TRBD1, 5 bases. Between the trimmed V and J ends, which lost 1 base and 4 bases, there was a span of 13 bases. Germline CDR1 is SQVTM and CDR2 is ANQGSEA. The CDR3 consists of 14 residues. DNA for the CDR3: TGCAGCGTTGAAGTTATCGGGACCGGCTATGGCTACACCTTC. Translation: CSVEVIGTGYGYTF. The full variable domain, rest sourced from reference TRBV29-1 and TRBJ1-2, is SAVISQKPSRDICQRGTSLTIQCQVDSQVTMMFWYRQQPGQSLTLIATANQGSEATYESGFVIDKFPISRPNLTFSTLTVSNMSPEDSSIYLCSVEVIGTGYGYTFGSGTRLTVV.

The CDR3 coding sequence is TGTGCCAGCCCCAGGGTTACAGGGGCCAACGTCCTGACTTTC. It yields the protein CASPRVTGANVLTF. The chain carries TRBV2 and TRBJ2-6; a weak D match, TRBD1 (5 bases). CDR3 length: 14 residues. The ends were cut back, 8 bases at V and 4 bases at J, with 12 bases in the middle. Germline loops: CDR1 SNHLY, CDR2 FYNNEI.

The chain combines TRBV5-6 with TRBJ2-7, with D unresolved. Trimming pared 0 bases from V and 3 bases from J, leaving 7 bases between. The CDR3 covers 13 residues. CDR1 SGHDT and CDR2 YYEEEE come from the germline V gene. CDR3 in amino acids: CASSLVADYEQYF. CDR3 bases: TGTGCCAGCAGCTTGGTTGCCGACTACGAGCAGTACTTC.

This chain uses TRBV14 with TRBJ1-4; TRBD1 aligns across 8 bases. This CDR3 is 16 amino acids long. Germline CDR1 SGHDN, CDR2 FVKESK. V gave up 1 base and J gave up 4 bases; unmatched junction bases: 5. CDR3 DNA: TGTGCCAGCAGCCAAGGTGGGACAGGCGTTAATGAAAAACTGTTTTTT. This translates into CASSQGGTGVNEKLFF.

The chain is built from TRBV7-9 and TRBJ1-3; tentatively, D is TRBD1 (5 bases). The CDR3 is 16 residues long. The germline V and J ends were trimmed by 5 bases and 0 bases, with 14 bases remaining between them. The germline V gene encodes CDR1 SEHNR and CDR2 FQNEAQ (reference sequence). Written as DNA, the CDR3 is TGTGCCAGCAGCCTTAGAACAGGACTCTCTGGAAACACCATATATTTT. Encoded protein: CASSLRTGLSGNTIYF.

Comments on this clone: The same CDR3 arises from other DNA sequences in this sample as well. This sequence joins TRBV5-1 and TRBJ1-4; a possible D gene is TRBD1 (5 bases). Trimming removed 5 bases from V and 3 bases from J, with 8 bases in between. The CDR3 length is 13 residues. Germline lookup yields CDR1 SGHRS and CDR2 YFSETQ. CDR3 sequence (DNA): TGCGCCAGCAGGGCGGGGGCTAATGAAAAACTGTTTTTT. Translated, it gives CASRAGANEKLFF.

The V call is TRBV27, the J call TRBJ1-5; TRBD1 matches at 11 bases. This CDR3 region has 17 residues. J gave up 4 bases and V 5 bases, and 10 bases lay outside the gene matches. Per germline, CDR1 MNHEY and CDR2 SMNVEV (reference sequence). The CDR3 region is CASSPRTGGAINQPQHF. CDR3 in DNA: TGTGCCAGCAGTCCACGGACAGGGGGCGCAATAAATCAGCCCCAGCATTTT.

The chain couples TRBV20-1 to TRBJ2-5, with TRBD2 identical over 8 bases. This CDR3 comprises 11 residues. Germline V gives CDR1 DFQATT, CDR2 SNEGSKA (reference sequence). CDR3 region: CSGGAWETQYF. CDR3 in DNA: TGCTCCGGGGGGGCCTGGGAGACCCAGTACTTC.

The V and J genes are TRBV6-1 and TRBJ1-1, with 8 positions matching TRBD1. The CDR3 sequence is 15 residues long. Germline V gene data show CDR1 as MNHNS and CDR2 as SASEGT. V trimming: 4 bases; J trimming: 7 bases; junction bases outside the gene matches: 11. The CDR3 region is CASSARGRTGREAFF. The CDR3 DNA follows: TGTGCCAGCAGTGCCAGGGGGCGCACGGGACGTGAAGCTTTCTTT.

The table lists this clone with a few counts. CDR3 protein: CASSLDSQAFF. In DNA, the CDR3 is TGTGCCAGCAGCCTCGACAGTCAAGCTTTCTTT. This chain uses TRBV7-9 with TRBJ1-1; the D gene is possibly TRBD1 (5 bases). Germline V lookup: CDR1 SEHNR, CDR2 FQNEAQ (reference sequence). The CDR3 is 11 amino acids. Between the trimmed V and J ends, which lost 5 bases and 9 bases, there was a span of 10 bases.

This chain uses TRBV7-9 with TRBJ2-7; D is unresolved. Germline loops: CDR1 SEHNR, CDR2 FQNEAQ (reference sequence). V was trimmed by 1 base and J by 0 bases, leaving 7 bases between them. This CDR3 has 14 amino acids. CDR3 sequence (DNA): TGTGCCAGCAGCTTAGGAACGATCTCCTACGAGCAGTACTTC. Translation: CASSLGTISYEQYF.

For this clone: Other DNA sequences from this sample encode an identical CDR3 as well. The rearrangement links TRBV23-1 to TRBJ1-1; D is ambiguous. TRBV23-1 is designated an ORF whose function remains uncertain. This CDR3 is built from 9 residues. Trimming cost V 4 bases and J 14 bases, with 8 bases left between them. The CDR3 here is CASSRWAFF. Written as DNA, the CDR3 is TGCGCCAGCAGTCGGTGGGCCTTCTTT.

J is TRBJ2-5 and V is TRBV6-5, with 8 bases matching TRBD2. V was pared by 5 bases and J by 6 bases, with 5 bases of the junction left unmatched. Germline CDR1 MNHEY, CDR2 SVGAGI. This CDR3 contains 13 residues. The CDR3 protein is CASSQGTRKTQYF. The CDR3 nucleotides read TGTGCCAGCAGTCAGGGGACTAGAAAGACCCAGTACTTC.

The chain has TRBV27 and TRBJ1-2; D call uncertain. V was clipped by 5 bases and J by 4 bases, with 14 bases between them. CDR1 is MNHEY, CDR2 SMNVEV, per germline (reference sequence). This CDR3 spans 14 amino acids. In DNA, the CDR3 is TGTGCCAGCAGTCTTGGGCCAGGACCCTATGGCTACACCTTC. Its translation: CASSLGPGPYGYTF.

V usage is TRBV29-1 and J usage is TRBJ2-7; 8 bases match TRBD1. The CDR3 consists of 12 residues. The junction had 5 bases not matched to a gene; V was cut back by 5 bases and J by 5 bases. From germline, CDR1 is SQVTM and CDR2 ANQGSEA. CDR3 residues: CSVTGGLDEQYF. The CDR3 region has the DNA TGCAGCGTTACAGGGGGATTGGACGAGCAGTACTTC.

The genes are TRBV27 and TRBJ2-5, with 7 bases identical to TRBD2. Germline values: CDR1 MNHEY, CDR2 SMNVEV (reference sequence). The CDR3 length is 14 residues. The ends lost 6 bases at V and 1 base at J; junction bases unmatched: 5. The CDR3 sequence: CASRPGGRQETQYF. Here the CDR3 DNA reads TGTGCCAGCAGGCCGGGGGGACGCCAAGAGACCCAGTACTTC.